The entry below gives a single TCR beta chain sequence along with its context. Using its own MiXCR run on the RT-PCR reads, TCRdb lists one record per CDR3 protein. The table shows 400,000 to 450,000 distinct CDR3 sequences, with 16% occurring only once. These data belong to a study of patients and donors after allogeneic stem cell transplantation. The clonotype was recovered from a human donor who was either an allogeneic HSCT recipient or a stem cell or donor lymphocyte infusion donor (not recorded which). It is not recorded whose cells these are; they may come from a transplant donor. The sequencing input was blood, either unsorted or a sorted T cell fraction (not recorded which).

The CDR3 sequence: CASSLLGWLDNEQFF. CDR3 in DNA: TGTGCCAGCAGCTTACTAGGCTGGTTAGACAATGAGCAGTTCTTC. The chain has TRBV7-6 and TRBJ2-1, with unresolved D. This CDR3 contains 15 residues. CDR1 and CDR2 from the germline V gene are SGHVS and FNYEAQ. With 2 bases removed from V and 5 bases from J, the gap between germline ends came to 13 bases.